The entry that follows covers one T cell receptor (beta chain) sequence. This clone has more than one count but fewer than ten. Its antigen target is currently unknown. There are no base qualities to consult, and no much larger clone falls within one base. The immunoSEQ assay at survey resolution was used to sequence TCRbeta rearrangements from genomic DNA. The source study handled its data this way. In the TCR sequencing data, the lowest productive clonotype frequency that could be detected was 2.59 x 10-5. Only productive TCRbeta rearrangements, meaning sequences that were complete and in-frame, were kept for the analyses. Clonality for each sample was calculated as Simpson clonality in the immunoSEQ Analyzer version 3.0. Clones were categorized by frequency as very rare, small, medium, large (1-20%) or hyperexpanded (>20%). Generation probabilities were estimated with OLGA 1.2.3, V-gene circos plots were made with VDJtools, specificities were looked up in VDJdb, and CDR3 motifs were identified with GLIPH. What TCRdb holds here is the immuneACCESS table cut down to in-frame rearrangements. Part of the clones is not present; checked against another copy, under half of the missing clones reflect an unresolved V gene, and the others are unexplained. V and J calls and clone size are as listed in that table; D and trimming were resolved from the DNA. The sample includes about 38,000 clones, with approximately 85% observed a single time. More than 0.9% of the sample comes from the top ten.

The healthy control group was made up of a few dozen blood donors, and the Finnish Red Cross blood service supplied their buffy coats. All TCR-sequenced material derived from peripheral blood: patient blood samples and healthy donor buffy coats. Ficoll-Hypaque gradient centrifugation was used to isolate peripheral blood mononuclear cells. For the healthy controls, CD4+ cells were obtained from buffy coats by magnetic purification. Genomic DNA was extracted using the Gentra Puregene Cell and Tissue kit, and a Qubit 2.0 fluorometer was used to quantify it. The CDR3 starts with the cysteine, ends with the phenylalanine, and has 13 residues. Of all the DNA, just the CDR3 is kept, 39 bases in frame from base 1. Trimming removed 9 bases from V and 5 bases from J; the gene matches leave 7 bases unexplained. CDR1 SNHLY and CDR2 FYNNEI are derived from the germline V gene. The source of the sample is a study of STAT5B mutations in CD4+ large granular lymphocyte leukemia (dated by TCRdb to 2021 to 2024). Study-level background: Among healthy controls, the CDR3 'QG' motif was associated with a particular HLA allele. Flow cytometry on FACSCanto II or FACSVerse showed that the purified fractions were more than 95% pure among lymphocytes. TCRbeta repertoires of CD4+ T-cell large granular lymphocyte leukemia patients were compared with those of healthy blood donors. The full study reports these points: The main leukemic clonotypes were found to be private to each patient, although around 25% of the main leukemic clonotypes were detected at low frequency in the non-leukemic repertoires of other patients. Data were not HLA-matched; higher clonality in CD4+ versus CD8+ T-LGLL could reflect the relatively small sample size. TRBV06-family usage was enriched among the top patient clones (8/27) compared with healthy controls (2/35). CD4-sorted patient repertoires appeared more clonal than healthy CD4+ repertoires, and this difference persisted after removing the putative leukemic clones.

The clonotype comes from a human donor in good health. The V and J genes are TRBV2 and TRBJ2-7, with TRBD2 identical over 10 junction bases. Sequencing was done on a sample of CD4+ T cells from blood buffy coats. The DNA reads TGTGCCAGTTCTAGCGGGAGTAGCGACGAGCAGTACTTC. This sequence encodes CASSSGSSDEQYF.